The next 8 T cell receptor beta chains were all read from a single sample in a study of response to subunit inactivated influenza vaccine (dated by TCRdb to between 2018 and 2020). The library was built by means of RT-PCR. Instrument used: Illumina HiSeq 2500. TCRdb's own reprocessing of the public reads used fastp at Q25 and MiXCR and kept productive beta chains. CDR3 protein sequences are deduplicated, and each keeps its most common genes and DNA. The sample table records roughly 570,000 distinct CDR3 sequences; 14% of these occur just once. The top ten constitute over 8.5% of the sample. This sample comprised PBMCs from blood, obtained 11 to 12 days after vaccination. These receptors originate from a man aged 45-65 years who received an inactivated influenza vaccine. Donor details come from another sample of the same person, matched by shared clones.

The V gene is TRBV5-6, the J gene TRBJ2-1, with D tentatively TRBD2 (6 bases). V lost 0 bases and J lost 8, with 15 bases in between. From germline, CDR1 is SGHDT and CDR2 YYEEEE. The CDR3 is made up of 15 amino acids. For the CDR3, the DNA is TGTGCCAGCAGCTTGGATAAACGGAGGGGATATGAGCAGTTCTTC. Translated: CASSLDKRRGYEQFF.

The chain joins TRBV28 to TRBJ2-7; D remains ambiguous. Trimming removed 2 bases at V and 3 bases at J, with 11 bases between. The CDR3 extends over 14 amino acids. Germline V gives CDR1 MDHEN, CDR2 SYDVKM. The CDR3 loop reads CASSLGVPIYEQYF. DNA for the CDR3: TGTGCCAGCAGTTTAGGGGTACCTATCTACGAGCAGTACTTC.

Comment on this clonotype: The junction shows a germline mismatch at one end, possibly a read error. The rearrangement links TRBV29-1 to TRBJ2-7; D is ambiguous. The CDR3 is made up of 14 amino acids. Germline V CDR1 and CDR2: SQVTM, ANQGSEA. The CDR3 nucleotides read TGCAGCGTCGAAGACACCAGGAGCTCCTACGAGCAGTACTTC. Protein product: CSVEDTRSSYEQYF.

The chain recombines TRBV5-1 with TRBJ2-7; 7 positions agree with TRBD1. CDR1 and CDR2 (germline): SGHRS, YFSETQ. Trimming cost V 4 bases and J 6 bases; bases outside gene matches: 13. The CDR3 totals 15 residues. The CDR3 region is CASSTSGTVSGEQYF. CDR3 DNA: TGCGCCAGCAGCACCTCCGGGACAGTATCCGGCGAGCAGTACTTC.

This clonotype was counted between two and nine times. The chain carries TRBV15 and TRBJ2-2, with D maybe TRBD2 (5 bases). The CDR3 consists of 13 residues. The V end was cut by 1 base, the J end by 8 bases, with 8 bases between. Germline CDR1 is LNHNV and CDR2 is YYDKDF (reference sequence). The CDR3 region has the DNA TGTGCCACCAGCAGAGCCGGGAAGGGGGAGCTGTTTTTT. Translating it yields CATSRAGKGELFF.

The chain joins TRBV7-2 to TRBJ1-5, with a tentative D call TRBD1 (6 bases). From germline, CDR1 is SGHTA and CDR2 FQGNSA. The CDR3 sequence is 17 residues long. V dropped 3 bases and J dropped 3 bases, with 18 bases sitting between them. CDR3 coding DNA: TGTGCCAGCAGCTTGGGGAGATCGGCAGGGGCCAATCAGCCCCAGCATTTT. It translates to CASSLGRSAGANQPQHF. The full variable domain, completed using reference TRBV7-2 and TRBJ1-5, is GAGVSQSPSNKVTEKGKDVELRCDPISGHTALYWYRQSLGQGLEFLIYFQGNSAPDKSGLPSDRFSAERTGGSVSTLTIQRTQQEDSAVYLCASSLGRSAGANQPQHFGDGTRLSIL.

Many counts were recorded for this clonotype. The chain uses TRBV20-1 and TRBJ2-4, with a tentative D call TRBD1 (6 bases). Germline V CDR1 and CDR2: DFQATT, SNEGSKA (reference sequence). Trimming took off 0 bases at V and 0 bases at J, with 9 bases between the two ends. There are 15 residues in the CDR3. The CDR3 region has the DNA TGCAGTGCTAGAGAGGACAGTCTAGCCAAAAACATTCAGTACTTC. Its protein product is CSAREDSLAKNIQYF.

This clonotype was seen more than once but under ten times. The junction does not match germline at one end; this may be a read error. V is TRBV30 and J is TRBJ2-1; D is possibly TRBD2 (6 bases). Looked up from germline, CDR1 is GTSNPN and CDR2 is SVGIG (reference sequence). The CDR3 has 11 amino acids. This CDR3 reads CAWSSSGPVIF. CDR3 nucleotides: TGTGCCTGGAGTTCCAGCGGGCCCGTGATCTTC.